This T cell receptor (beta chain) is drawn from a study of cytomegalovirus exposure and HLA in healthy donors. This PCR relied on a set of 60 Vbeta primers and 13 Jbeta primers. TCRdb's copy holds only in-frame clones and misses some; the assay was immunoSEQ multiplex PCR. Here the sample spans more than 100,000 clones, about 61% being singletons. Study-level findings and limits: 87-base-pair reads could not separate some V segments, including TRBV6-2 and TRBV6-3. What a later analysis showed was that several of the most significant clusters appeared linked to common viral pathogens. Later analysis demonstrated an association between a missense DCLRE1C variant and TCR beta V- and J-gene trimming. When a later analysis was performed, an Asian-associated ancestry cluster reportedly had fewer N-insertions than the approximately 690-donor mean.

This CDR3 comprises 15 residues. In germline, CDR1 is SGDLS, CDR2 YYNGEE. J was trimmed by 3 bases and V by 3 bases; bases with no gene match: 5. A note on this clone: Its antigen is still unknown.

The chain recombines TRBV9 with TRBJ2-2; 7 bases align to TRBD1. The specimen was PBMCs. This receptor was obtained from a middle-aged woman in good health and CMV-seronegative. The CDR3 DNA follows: TGTGCCAGCAGCGGACAGGGCATCGACACCGGGGAGCTGTTTTTT. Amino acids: CASSGQGIDTGELFF.